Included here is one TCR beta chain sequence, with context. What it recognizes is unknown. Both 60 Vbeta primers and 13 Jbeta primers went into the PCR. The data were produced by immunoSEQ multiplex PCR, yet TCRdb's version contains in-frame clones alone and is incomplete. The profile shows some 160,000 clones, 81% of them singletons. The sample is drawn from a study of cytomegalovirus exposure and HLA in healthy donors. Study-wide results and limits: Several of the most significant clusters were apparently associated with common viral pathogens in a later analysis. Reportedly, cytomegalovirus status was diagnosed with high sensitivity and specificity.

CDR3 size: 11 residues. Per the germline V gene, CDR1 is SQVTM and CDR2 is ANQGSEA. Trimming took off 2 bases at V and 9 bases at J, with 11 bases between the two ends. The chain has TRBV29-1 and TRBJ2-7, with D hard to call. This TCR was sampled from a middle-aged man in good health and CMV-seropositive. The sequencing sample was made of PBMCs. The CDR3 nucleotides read TGCAGCGTTGAATTTACCGGAGCGCAGTACTTC. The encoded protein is CSVEFTGAQYF.